This is a list of T cell receptor beta chains from one sample in a study of blood T cell repertoires in COVID-19. Clones were read by immunoSEQ multiplex PCR, and TCRdb kept only the in-frame ones, dropping some. The sample has about 190,000 clones; roughly 84% are singletons. Sequenced sample: PBMCs or T cells enriched from blood (not recorded which). These receptors came from a woman in her twenties or thirties who had been exposed to COVID-19. CDR3s include the opening cysteine and the closing phenylalanine or tryptophan. D genes are given only for firm matches. Size values are once, few and many counts, or a class for expanded clones, and some rows have none.

D gene	V gene	J gene	clone size	CDR3 protein	CDR3 DNA
NA	TRBV5-1	TRBJ2-2	NA	CASSFDRMGSDTGELFF	TGCGCCAGCAGCTTCGACAGGATGGGTTCAGACACCGGGGAGCTGTTTTTT
TRBD1	TRBV10-3	TRBJ1-1	few	CAISGDSGLNTEAFF	TGTGCCATCAGTGGGGACAGTGGCTTGAACACTGAAGCTTTCTTT
NA	TRBV7-9	TRBJ2-7	NA	CASTIGGAGSYEQYF	TGTGCCAGCACCATAGGGGGGGCGGGTTCCTACGAGCAGTACTTC
NA	TRBV24-1	TRBJ1-5	NA	CATSAQGNQPQHF	TGTGCCACCAGTGCTCAGGGAAATCAGCCCCAGCATTTT
NA	TRBV19	TRBJ1-5	NA	CASSIDRGDRPQHF	TGTGCCAGTAGTATAGACAGGGGCGATCGGCCCCAGCATTTT
NA	TRBV6-5	TRBJ2-2	NA	CASTRTGKGSGELFF	TGTGCCAGCACCAGAACAGGGAAGGGTTCCGGGGAGCTGTTTTTT
NA	TRBV2	TRBJ2-5	NA	CASSERVTSKTQYF	TGTGCCAGCAGTGAACGGGTGACTAGTAAGACCCAGTACTTC
NA	TRBV11-2	TRBJ2-7	NA	CASSLMAYEQYF	TGTGCCAGCAGCCTAATGGCCTACGAGCAGTACTTC
TRBD1	TRBV6-5	TRBJ1-2	few	CASKIAGTGVGYTF	TGTGCCAGCAAGATCGCCGGGACAGGGGTTGGCTACACCTTC
TRBD1	TRBV29-1	TRBJ2-7	NA	CSVADRGEYEQYF	TGCAGCGTCGCGGACAGGGGCGAATACGAGCAGTACTTC
NA	TRBV5-4	TRBJ2-1	NA	CASSLNPTGYNEQFF	TGTGCCAGCAGCTTAAACCCTACAGGCTACAATGAGCAGTTCTTC
NA	TRBV29-1	TRBJ1-4	once	CSVATGIGEKLFF	TGCAGCGTCGCAACAGGGATCGGTGAAAAACTGTTTTTT
TRBD1	TRBV14	TRBJ2-1	NA	CASSQWPGTGFDEQFF	TGTGCCAGCAGCCAATGGCCCGGGACAGGGTTCGATGAGCAGTTCTTC
TRBD1	TRBV19	TRBJ1-5	NA	CASSIQKRGTGVHQPQHF	TGTGCCAGTAGTATTCAAAAGAGGGGGACAGGGGTCCATCAGCCCCAGCATTTT
TRBD1	TRBV2	TRBJ2-3	NA	CASSRDRATDTQYF	TGTGCCAGCAGTAGGGACAGGGCAACAGATACGCAGTATTTT
NA	TRBV29-1	TRBJ2-1	few	CSVEGARNADEQFF	TGCAGCGTTGAAGGAGCCAGAAATGCGGATGAGCAGTTCTTC
NA	TRBV29-1	TRBJ1-1	NA	CSAPLEGWNTEAFF	TGCAGCGCCCCATTGGAGGGATGGAACACTGAAGCTTTCTTT
NA	TRBV6-5	TRBJ2-1	NA	CASSRRGNEQFF	TGTGCCAGCAGTCGGCGGGGCAATGAGCAGTTCTTC
TRBD2	TRBV9	TRBJ2-1	NA	CASSVTSGGEGEQFF	TGTGCCAGCAGCGTCACTAGCGGGGGGGAAGGTGAGCAGTTCTTC
NA	TRBV7-2	TRBJ1-3	NA	CASSLGTYSGNTIYF	TGTGCCAGCAGCTTAGGGACATATTCTGGAAACACCATATATTTT
NA	TRBV19	TRBJ1-1	NA	CASSMGRTEAFF	TGTGCCAGTAGTATGGGGAGGACTGAAGCTTTCTTT
NA	TRBV11-2	TRBJ2-7	NA	CASVQAYEQYF	TGTGCCAGCGTTCAGGCCTACGAGCAGTACTTC
NA	TRBV12-3/TRBV12-4	TRBJ1-2	NA	CASPRGLSGYTF	TGTGCCAGTCCGCGAGGCCTCTCGGGCTACACCTTC
NA	TRBV3-1/TRBV3-2	TRBJ2-7	many	CASSQDSTGWLGEQYF	TGTGCCAGCAGCCAAGATTCGACAGGTTGGCTAGGCGAGCAGTACTTC
TRBD1	TRBV6-6	TRBJ2-5	NA	CASSYDRALEETQYF	TGTGCCAGCAGTTACGACAGGGCACTAGAAGAGACCCAGTACTTC
NA	TRBV12-3/TRBV12-4	TRBJ1-1	NA	CASSLHMNTEAFF	TGTGCCAGCAGTTTACACATGAACACTGAAGCTTTCTTT
NA	TRBV4-3	TRBJ2-5	NA	CASSQARTIQETQYF	TGCGCCAGCAGCCAAGCTCGGACTATCCAAGAGACCCAGTACTTC
NA	TRBV5-1	TRBJ2-3	NA	CASSFRVSDTQYF	TGCGCCAGCAGCTTTCGTGTTTCAGATACGCAGTATTTT
TRBD1	TRBV4-1	TRBJ1-5	once	CASSPGTANQPQHF	TGCGCCAGCAGCCCCGGGACAGCCAATCAGCCCCAGCATTTT
TRBD1	TRBV2	TRBJ1-6	NA	CASTRQGNSPLHF	TGTGCCAGCACTCGACAGGGGAATTCACCCCTCCACTTT
NA	TRBV3-1/TRBV3-2	TRBJ2-3	NA	CASSPARDTDTQYF	TGTGCCAGCAGCCCGGCGAGGGATACAGATACGCAGTATTTT
NA	TRBV5-8	TRBJ2-7	NA	CASSSGLSYEQYF	TGTGCCAGCAGCTCCGGACTCTCCTACGAGCAGTACTTC
NA	TRBV5-1	TRBJ2-1	NA	CASSPVRVEHDEQFF	TGCGCCAGCAGCCCCGTGAGGGTAGAACATGATGAGCAGTTCTTC
NA	TRBV4-1	TRBJ1-5	NA	CASSRGAGASWQPQHF	TGCGCCAGCAGCCGGGGGGCGGGGGCATCTTGGCAGCCCCAGCATTTT
NA	TRBV7-9	TRBJ1-2	NA	CASSLGRDFFFYTF	TGTGCCAGCAGCTTGGGGCGGGACTTCTTTTTCTACACCTTC
NA	TRBV18	TRBJ1-1	NA	CASSEISTGATEAFF	TGTGCCAGCTCAGAGATTAGTACAGGAGCCACTGAAGCTTTCTTT
NA	TRBV27	TRBJ1-5	NA	CASSFGGGQPQHF	TGTGCCAGCAGTTTCGGGGGGGGTCAGCCCCAGCATTTT
TRBD1	TRBV4-1	TRBJ2-2	NA	CASSQGTGANTGELFF	TGCGCCAGCAGCCAAGGGACAGGGGCGAACACCGGGGAGCTGTTTTTT
NA	TRBV7-2	TRBJ2-7	NA	CASSLDSPSFYEQYF	TGTGCCAGCAGCCTAGACAGTCCATCCTTCTACGAGCAGTACTTC
TRBD2	TRBV11-2	TRBJ2-3	NA	CASSPFTSGTDTQYF	TGTGCCAGCAGCCCCTTTACTAGCGGCACAGATACGCAGTATTTT
NA	TRBV5-1	TRBJ2-4	NA	CASSLSHNGNIQYF	TGCGCCAGCAGCTTGTCCCACAACGGGAACATTCAGTACTTC
NA	TRBV6-4	TRBJ2-1	NA	CASSASAAGNEQFF	TGTGCCAGCAGTGCGTCCGCCGCCGGCAATGAGCAGTTCTTC
NA	TRBV2	TRBJ1-4	NA	CASSEAGGSNEKLFF	TGTGCCAGCAGTGAAGCTGGGGGGTCTAATGAAAAACTGTTTTTT
NA	TRBV7-9	TRBJ2-7	NA	CASSPNSYEQYF	TGTGCCAGCAGCCCAAACTCCTACGAGCAGTACTTC
NA	TRBV29-1	TRBJ2-1	NA	CSAIDNEQFF	TGCAGCGCCATTGACAATGAGCAGTTCTTC
TRBD1	TRBV29-1	TRBJ1-2	NA	CSGRGLGGNGYTF	TGCAGCGGCAGGGGGCTGGGTGGTAATGGCTACACCTTC
NA	TRBV9	TRBJ1-3	NA	CASSPNPGSRGNTIYF	TGTGCCAGCAGCCCTAACCCGGGGTCTAGAGGAAACACCATATATTTT
NA	TRBV9	TRBJ2-7	NA	CASSVARGYEQYF	TGTGCCAGCAGCGTAGCGCGGGGATACGAGCAGTACTTC
NA	TRBV10-3	TRBJ2-3	NA	CAISGEHTELTDTQYF	TGTGCCATCAGTGGGGAGCACACGGAACTCACAGATACGCAGTATTTT
NA	TRBV4-3	TRBJ1-3	NA	CASSQERASSGNTIYF	TGCGCCAGCAGCCAAGAGCGGGCCAGCTCTGGAAACACCATATATTTT